This T cell receptor beta chain was profiled in a study of cytomegalovirus exposure and HLA in healthy donors. The PCR used 60 Vbeta and 13 Jbeta primers. Sequencing was performed with immunoSEQ multiplex PCR; in TCRdb, only in-frame clones are kept and a portion is missing. The sample holds under 150,000 clones, around three quarters seen once. CDR1 and CDR2 from the germline V gene are ENHRY and SYGVKD. With 2 bases clipped from V and 5 bases from J, the junction kept 3 bases outside the gene matches. The CDR3 totals 16 residues. The J gene is TRBJ2-1, the V gene TRBV10-3; 13 bases map to TRBD2. The source material was PBMCs. This receptor was obtained from a woman between 40 and 55 years old in good health and CMV-seronegative. CDR3 amino acids: CAISEGLAGVHNEQFF. In DNA form, the CDR3 reads TGTGCCATCAGTGAGGGACTAGCGGGAGTACACAATGAGCAGTTCTTC.